A single sample gave rise to the 2 T cell receptor beta chains below, sequenced in a study of monozygotic twins with inflammatory bowel disease. For each CDR3 protein, TCRdb gives one entry from its re-call of the 5' RACE reads, without DNA. The specimen's table records fewer than 200,000 distinct CDR3 sequences. Sequenced: blood. The receptors shown here come from a human donor with ulcerative colitis or Crohn's disease, or a healthy co-twin of an affected twin (not recorded which).

The genes are TRBV5-1 and TRBJ2-1; TCRdb's assignment of TRBD1 cannot be checked, as there is no DNA. The CDR3 runs to 15 residues. The germline gives CDR1 SGHRS, CDR2 YFSETQ. CDR3 amino acids: CASSLVQGKGNEQFF.

The genes are TRBV6-1 and TRBJ2-3; TCRdb outputs TRBD2, but without DNA this stays unchecked. CDR3 length: 15 amino acids. Germline-derived CDR1 and CDR2 are MNHNS and SASEGT. The CDR3 is CASSKLAGGLDTQYF.